The 18 T cell receptor beta chains below all came from one sample that was sequenced in a study of technical replicates of blood from a few donors. The assay was immunoSEQ multiplex PCR, and TCRdb's table has in-frame clones only and misses some. The sample records 98,000 or so clones, approximately 96% being singletons. The sample taken for sequencing was T cells isolated from PBMCs. The receptors here all came from a human donor in good health.

V gene TRBV27 combines with J gene TRBJ2-7; the match to TRBD2 covers 8 bases. CDR1 is MNHEY and CDR2 is SMNVEV in the germline V gene (reference sequence). This CDR3 is 14 amino acids long. V shed 4 bases, J shed 4 bases, and the junction held 6 bases outside the gene matches. CDR3 nucleotide sequence: TGTGCCAGCAGTTGGACGGGGGGGCCTTACGAGCAGTACTTC. Translated: CASSWTGGPYEQYF.

The gene calls are TRBV30 and TRBJ1-5; the match to TRBD1 covers 7 bases. Germline lookup yields CDR1 GTSNPN and CDR2 SVGIG (reference sequence). The junction had 11 bases not matched to a gene; V was cut back by 2 bases and J by 4 bases. The CDR3 sequence is 16 residues long. The CDR3 region is CAWSPQGQRPNQPQHF. The CDR3 DNA follows: TGTGCCTGGAGTCCGCAGGGACAGAGACCTAATCAGCCCCAGCATTTT.

The chain carries TRBV7-9 and TRBJ2-1; the match to TRBD1 covers 7 bases. Germline lookup yields CDR1 SEHNR and CDR2 FQNEAQ (reference sequence). The CDR3 contains 14 residues. With 1 base clipped from V and 6 bases from J, the junction kept 3 bases outside the gene matches. The CDR3 bases are TGTGCCAGCAGCTTAGTCGCAGGGGGCAATGAGCAGTTCTTC. This codes for CASSLVAGGNEQFF.

The rearrangement links TRBV15 to TRBJ1-6, with 8 bases that match TRBD1. The CDR3 is 17 residues long. J was trimmed by 9 bases and V by 5 bases; bases with no gene match: 15. CDR1 LNHNV and CDR2 YYDKDF come from the germline V gene (reference sequence). CDR3: CATSGDRGSKITSPLHF. CDR3 nucleotide sequence: TGTGCCACCAGCGGTGACAGGGGATCAAAAATTACTTCACCCCTCCACTTT.

This sequence joins TRBV10-3 and TRBJ2-3, with D possibly TRBD2 on 5 matching bases. The CDR3 is 15 residues long. V lost 6 bases and J 2 bases, leaving 15 bases between the germline ends. The V gene's germline CDR1 is ENHRY and CDR2 SYGVKD. The CDR3 DNA follows: TGTGCCATCAGCGCCGGGGAAGCGGACACAGATACGCAGTATTTT. This sequence encodes CAISAGEADTDTQYF.

The chain employs TRBV30 and TRBJ2-7, with D perhaps matching TRBD2 (6 bases). CDR1 and CDR2 from the germline V gene are GTSNPN and SVGIG (reference sequence). V was clipped by 1 base and J by 3 bases, with 16 bases between them. The CDR3 spans 15 residues. CDR3 DNA: TGTGCCTGGAGTGGCAGATCAGACGGGGGCTACGAGCAGTACTTC. Translated: CAWSGRSDGGYEQYF.

Only one count was recorded for this clone. The junction departs from germline at one end; a sequencing error may be responsible. This sequence joins TRBV7-7 and TRBJ2-2, with a possible D match to TRBD2 (6 bases). Germline lookup yields CDR1 SSHAT and CDR2 FNYEAQ (reference sequence). The CDR3 is made up of 13 amino acids. The CDR3 spells CASSLSAGGELFF. In nucleotides, the CDR3 is TGTGCTAGCAGCTTATCGGCGGGGGGGGAGCTGTTTTTT.

The rearrangement joins TRBV6-5 to TRBJ1-1, with D possibly being TRBD1 (6 bases). Trimming took off 6 bases at V and 3 bases at J, with 14 bases between the two ends. Germline V gene lookup returns CDR1 MNHEY and CDR2 SVGAGI. This CDR3 has 14 residues. The CDR3 DNA reads as TGTGCCAGCAGCTCCAGGGGTGATTACACTGAAGCTTTCTTT. This translates into CASSSRGDYTEAFF.

This chain joins TRBV7-9 and TRBJ2-1; 7 bases fit TRBD2. The CDR3 is 15 amino acids. Trimming took 1 base from V and 1 from J; bases not matched to a gene: 1. CDR1 is SEHNR, CDR2 FQNEAQ, per germline (reference sequence). Here the CDR3 reads CASSLGGGSYNEQFF. CDR3 coding DNA: TGTGCCAGCAGCTTAGGCGGGGGATCCTACAATGAGCAGTTCTTC.

The chain couples TRBV2 to TRBJ2-1; no definite D call. V was cut by 6 bases and J by 9 bases, with 12 bases left in between. Germline CDR1 is SNHLY and CDR2 is FYNNEI. CDR3 length: 12 residues. CDR3 coding DNA: TGTGCCAGCAGATTACAGCAGGCTGAGCAGTTCTTC. Its protein is CASRLQQAEQFF.

This sequence joins TRBV10-3 and TRBJ2-7, with D unresolved. This CDR3 is built from 12 residues. Germline loops: CDR1 ENHRY, CDR2 SYGVKD. Trimming left V 8 bases short and J 0 bases short, with 8 bases between. CDR3 bases: TGTGCCATCTCCCCCCTCTCCTACGAGCAGTACTTC. Encoded protein: CAISPLSYEQYF.

The V and J genes are TRBV28 and TRBJ1-5; 7 bases agree with TRBD1. The V segment lost 6 bases and the J segment 9 bases; nucleotides outside the gene matches: 5. Germline CDR1 MDHEN, CDR2 SYDVKM. There are 12 residues in the CDR3. CDR3 bases: TGTGCCAGCAGGAGGGACAGCCCGCCCCAGCATTTT. This sequence encodes CASRRDSPPQHF.

The V and J genes are TRBV6-5 and TRBJ1-4; TRBD1 is a possible D gene (5 bases). From germline, CDR1 is MNHEY and CDR2 SVGAGI. With 2 bases removed from V and 1 base from J, the gap between germline ends came to 11 bases. This CDR3 region has 16 residues. The CDR3 coding sequence is TGTGCCAGCAGTTACGGGCAGGGAGGAACTAATGAAAAACTGTTTTTT. Translation: CASSYGQGGTNEKLFF.

The J gene is TRBJ1-2, the V gene TRBV15; D possibly corresponds to TRBD1 (6 bases). The CDR3 consists of 14 residues. The ends were cut back, 1 base at V and 8 bases at J, with 14 bases in the middle. The germline gives CDR1 LNHNV, CDR2 YYDKDF (reference sequence). In DNA form, the CDR3 reads TGTGCCACCAGCAGAGCCGGACAGTCGGAGGGCTACACCTTC. Residues: CATSRAGQSEGYTF.

This chain connects TRBV21-1 to TRBJ2-2; the table names TRBD1, a call not compared with the DNA. TRBV21-1 counts as a pseudogene. This CDR3 is built from 17 residues. CDR3 region: CASSKKDREVNTGELFF. CDR3 nucleotides: TGTGCCAGCAGCAAAAAAGACAGGGAAGTGAACACCGGGGAGCTGTTTTTT.

CDR3 sequence (DNA): TGTGCCAGCAACACTAAAAGCGGGGTTCCCTACAATGAGCAGTTCTTC. This encodes CASNTKSGVPYNEQFF. The chain uses TRBV7-9 and TRBJ2-1, with TRBD2 matching 7 bases. CDR1 is SEHNR and CDR2 is FQNEAQ in the germline V gene (reference sequence). With 7 bases clipped from V and 2 bases from J, the junction kept 11 bases outside the gene matches. This CDR3 has 16 amino acids.

The genes are TRBV15 and TRBJ1-1; D perhaps matches TRBD1 (6 bases). The germline V and J ends were trimmed by 1 base and 1 base, with 10 bases remaining between them. Germline V lookup: CDR1 LNHNV, CDR2 YYDKDF (reference sequence). CDR3 length equals 15 residues. The CDR3 region has the DNA TGTGCCACCAGCAGAGCCAGACAGGCGAACACTGAAGCTTTCTTT. Amino acids: CATSRARQANTEAFF.

This chain connects TRBV28 to TRBJ2-5, with D maybe TRBD1 (6 bases). Germline V lookup: CDR1 MDHEN, CDR2 SYDVKM. Trimming removed 3 bases from V and 1 base from J, with 15 bases in between. This CDR3 comprises 16 residues. In nucleotides, the CDR3 is TGTGCCAGCAGTTTGGAAGAGGCAGGGGCCCAAGAGACCCAGTACTTC. It specifies CASSLEEAGAQETQYF.